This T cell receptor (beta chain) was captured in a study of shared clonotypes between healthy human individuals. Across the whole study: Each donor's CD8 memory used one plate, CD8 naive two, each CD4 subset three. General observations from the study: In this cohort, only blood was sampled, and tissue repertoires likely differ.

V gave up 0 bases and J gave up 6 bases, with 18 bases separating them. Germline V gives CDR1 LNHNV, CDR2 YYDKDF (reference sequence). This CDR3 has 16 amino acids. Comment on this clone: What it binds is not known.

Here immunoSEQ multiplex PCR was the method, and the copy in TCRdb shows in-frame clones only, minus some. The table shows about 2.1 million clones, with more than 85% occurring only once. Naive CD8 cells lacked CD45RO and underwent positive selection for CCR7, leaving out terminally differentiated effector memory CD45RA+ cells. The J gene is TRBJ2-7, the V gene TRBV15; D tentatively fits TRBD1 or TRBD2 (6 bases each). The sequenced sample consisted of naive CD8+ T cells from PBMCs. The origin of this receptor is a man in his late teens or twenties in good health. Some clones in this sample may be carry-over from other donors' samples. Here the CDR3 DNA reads TGTGCCACCAGCAGAGATTTGGGGGGCGCGGCCTCCGAGCAGTACTTC. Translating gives CATSRDLGGAASEQYF.